This T cell receptor beta chain was found in a study of T cell responses to AZD1222 COVID-19 vaccine. Whole-study results and caveats: Of spike-specific TCRs, nearly half reportedly target regions left unmutated in variants. Clonal diversity was possibly underestimated; the donors were predominantly white British and more often female. Regions 160-218 and 743-854 dominated among vaccine-associated CD4 TCRs spanning spike. Repertoires were obtained solely post-peak T cell response.

Points on this clone: Its antigen is unidentified.

Sequenced by immunoSEQ multiplex PCR; TCRdb stores in-frame clones only, minus some. The top ten hold 0.49% of the sample, which has some 180,000 clones, almost 90% seen once. The clonotype comes from an adult in good health. The input for sequencing was peripheral blood, taken on day 0 of AZD1222 vaccination.

In DNA form, the CDR3 reads TGTGCCAGCAGTCCTACCTATCTTTCTGGAAACACCATATATTTT. This encodes CASSPTYLSGNTIYF. This rearrangement joins TRBV14 to TRBJ1-3; no clear D gene. Per germline, CDR1 SGHDN and CDR2 FVKESK. V was shortened by 6 bases and J by 1 base, with 13 bases between the two germline ends. This CDR3 has 15 amino acids.